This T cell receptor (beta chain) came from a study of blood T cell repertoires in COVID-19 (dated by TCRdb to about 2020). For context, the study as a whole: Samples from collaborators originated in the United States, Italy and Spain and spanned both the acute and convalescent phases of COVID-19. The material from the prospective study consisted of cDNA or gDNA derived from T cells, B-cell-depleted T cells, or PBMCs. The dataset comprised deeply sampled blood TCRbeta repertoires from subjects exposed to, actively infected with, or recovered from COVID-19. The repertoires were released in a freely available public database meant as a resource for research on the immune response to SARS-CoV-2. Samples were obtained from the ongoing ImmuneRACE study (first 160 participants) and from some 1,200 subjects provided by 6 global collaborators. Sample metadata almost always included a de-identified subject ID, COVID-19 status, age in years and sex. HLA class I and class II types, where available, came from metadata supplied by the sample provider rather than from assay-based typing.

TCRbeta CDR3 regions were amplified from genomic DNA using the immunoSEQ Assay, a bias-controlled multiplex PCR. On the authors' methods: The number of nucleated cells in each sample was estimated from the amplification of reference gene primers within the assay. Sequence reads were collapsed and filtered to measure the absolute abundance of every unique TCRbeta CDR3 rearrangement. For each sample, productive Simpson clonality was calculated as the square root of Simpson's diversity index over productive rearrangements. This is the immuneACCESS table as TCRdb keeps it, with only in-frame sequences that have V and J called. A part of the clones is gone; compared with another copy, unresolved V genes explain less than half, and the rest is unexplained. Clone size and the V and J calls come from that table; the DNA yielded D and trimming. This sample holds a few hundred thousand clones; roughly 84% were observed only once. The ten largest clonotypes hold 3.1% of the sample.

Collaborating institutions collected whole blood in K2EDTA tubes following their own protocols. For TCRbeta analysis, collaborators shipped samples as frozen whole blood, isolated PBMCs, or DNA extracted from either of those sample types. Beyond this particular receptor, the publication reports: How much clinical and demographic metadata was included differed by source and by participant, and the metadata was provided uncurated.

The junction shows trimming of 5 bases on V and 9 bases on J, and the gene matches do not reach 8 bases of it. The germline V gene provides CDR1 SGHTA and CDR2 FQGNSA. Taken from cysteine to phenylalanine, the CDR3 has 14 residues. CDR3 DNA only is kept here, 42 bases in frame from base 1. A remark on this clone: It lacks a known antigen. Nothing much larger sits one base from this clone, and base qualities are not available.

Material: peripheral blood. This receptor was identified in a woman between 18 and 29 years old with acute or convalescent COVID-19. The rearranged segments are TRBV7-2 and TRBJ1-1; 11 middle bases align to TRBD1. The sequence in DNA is TGTGCCAGCAGCCCTATTGGGACAGGGGGGAAAGCTTTCTTT. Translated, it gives CASSPIGTGGKAFF.